The clone carrying this T cell receptor beta chain was counted ten times or more. The antigen remains unidentified. Both iRepertoire HTBI primers and Arm-PCR of CDR3 regions were used to build the TCR beta libraries. Via MiXCR, TCRdb re-called the multiplex PCR reads, giving one row per CDR3 protein. Among fewer than 450,000 distinct CDR3 sequences, 15% were seen once, and the ten largest hold approximately 8%. The data derive from a study of regulatory T cells in long-lasting Graves disease. The germline V gene has CDR1 LNHDA and CDR2 SQIVND (reference sequence). The CDR3 has 15 residues. V was clipped by 5 bases and J by 4 bases, with 18 bases between them. Time point here: newly diagnosed GD, antithyroid drugs for less than 3 months. Researchers made the TCR library from RNA that was extracted from PBMCs. The study's findings and limits: The study found persistent patients shared more public clonotypes (fewer than 3,000) than new patients (approximately 970). Thyroid tissue went unstudied; only peripheral blood was examined.

Separately, the same data were catalogued under a study of T cells in Graves' hyperthyroidism and ophthalmopathy. This second report adds: Together with thyroid ultrasound, orbital computed tomography, serum thyroxine and TRAb, clinical symptoms were used for diagnoses. Blood also held most thyroid clonotypes expanded beyond 0.001.

The sequence was collected from a woman in her thirties or forties with Graves disease. This sample comprised peripheral blood mononuclear cells (PBMCs), obtained at new diagnosis, from a patient treated with antithyroid drugs. The chain combines TRBV19 with TRBJ2-7; D may be TRBD1 (5 bases). CDR3 protein: CASSASWGFGYEQYF. The DNA for the CDR3 is TGTGCCAGTAGTGCCTCGTGGGGCTTTGGTTACGAGCAGTACTTC.